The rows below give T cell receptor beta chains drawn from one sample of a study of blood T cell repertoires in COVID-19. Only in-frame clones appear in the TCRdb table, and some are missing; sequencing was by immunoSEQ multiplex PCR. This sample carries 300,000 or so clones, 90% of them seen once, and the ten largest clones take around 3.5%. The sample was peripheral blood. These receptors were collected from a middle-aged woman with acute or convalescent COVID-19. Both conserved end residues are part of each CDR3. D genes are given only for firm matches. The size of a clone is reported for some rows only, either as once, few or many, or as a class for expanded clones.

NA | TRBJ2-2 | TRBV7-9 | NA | TGTGCCAGCAGCTTAGACACCGCGAACACCGGGGAGCTGTTTTTT | CASSLDTANTGELFF
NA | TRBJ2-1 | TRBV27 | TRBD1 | TGTGCCAGCAGTCCTAGACAGGGGTCGGAGGGGTATGAGCAGTTCTTC | CASSPRQGSEGYEQFF
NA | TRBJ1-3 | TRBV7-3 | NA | TGTGCCAGCAGCCTAGACAGCCATCTCTCTGGAAACACCATATATTTT | CASSLDSHLSGNTIYF
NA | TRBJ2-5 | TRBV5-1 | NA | TGCGCCAGCAGCCCTGATCCGACCGGGGAGACCCAGTACTTC | CASSPDPTGETQYF
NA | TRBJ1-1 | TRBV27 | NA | TGTGCCAGCAGTTTAACGGGGGGTAGCACTGAAGCTTTCTTT | CASSLTGGSTEAFF
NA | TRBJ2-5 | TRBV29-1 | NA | TGCAGCGTTGAAGATTCGAGTTTTCAAGAGACCCAGTACTTC | CSVEDSSFQETQYF
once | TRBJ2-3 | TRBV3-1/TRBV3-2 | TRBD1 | TGTGCCAGCAGCCATGGATTGGGGACAGGGGTTTCAGATACGCAGTATTTT | CASSHGLGTGVSDTQYF
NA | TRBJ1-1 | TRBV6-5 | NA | TGTGCCAGCATTCCTACAGGGCTGTCCACTGAAGCTTTCTTT | CASIPTGLSTEAFF
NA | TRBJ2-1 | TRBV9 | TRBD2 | TGTGCCAGCAGCGGTCGGCTAGCGGGGAAGTATGAGCAGTTCTTC | CASSGRLAGKYEQFF
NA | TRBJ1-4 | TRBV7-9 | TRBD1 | TGTGCCAGCAGCACACGACAGGGAGGACCGTATAGTGAAAAACTGTTTTTT | CASSTRQGGPYSEKLFF
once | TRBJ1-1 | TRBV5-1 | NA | TGCGCCAGCAGCTTGAGGTCAGGGTATGAGGTGAACACTGAAGCTTTCTTT | CASSLRSGYEVNTEAFF
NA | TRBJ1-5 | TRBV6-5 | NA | TGTGCCAGCAGCGATGGACAAGACCACAATCAGCCCCAGCATTTT | CASSDGQDHNQPQHF
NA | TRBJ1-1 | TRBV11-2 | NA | TGTGCCAGCAGCCCGTCCTCTCGAGGGACTGAAGCTTTCTTT | CASSPSSRGTEAFF
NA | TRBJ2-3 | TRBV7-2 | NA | TGTGCCAGCAGCCGCCGTGGGGGGGGCGGAGATACGCAGTATTTT | CASSRRGGGGDTQYF
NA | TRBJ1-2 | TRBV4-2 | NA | TGTGCCAGCACCCACCACTCGGGACTTTATGGCTACACCTTC | CASTHHSGLYGYTF
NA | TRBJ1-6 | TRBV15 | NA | TGTGCCACCAGCAGAGATCCCAGGGTTGACTCACCCCTCCACTTT | CATSRDPRVDSPLHF
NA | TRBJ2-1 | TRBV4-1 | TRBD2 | TGCGCCAGCAGCCAAGATGGACTAGCGGGGGCCAAGCGGCAGTTCTTC | CASSQDGLAGAKRQFF
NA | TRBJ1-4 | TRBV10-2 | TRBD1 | TGCGCCAGCAAACCGGGACAGGGTGAAAAACTGTTTTTT | CASKPGQGEKLFF
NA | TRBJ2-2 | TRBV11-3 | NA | TGTGCCAGCAGCTTAGATCGTTTCGGGGAGCTGTTTTTT | CASSLDRFGELFF
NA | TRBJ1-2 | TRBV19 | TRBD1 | TGTGCCAGTAGCACCACAGCCGGGCCCGGGACAGGGTCCCGATACACCTTC | CASSTTAGPGTGSRYTF
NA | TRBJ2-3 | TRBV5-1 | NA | TGCGCCAGCAGCTTGGTTGGACTAACCTTCACAGATACGCAGTATTTT | CASSLVGLTFTDTQYF
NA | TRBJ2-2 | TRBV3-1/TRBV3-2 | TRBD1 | TGTGCCAGCAGCCAAGAAGGACAGGTGATAGCGGGGGAGCTGTTTTTT | CASSQEGQVIAGELFF
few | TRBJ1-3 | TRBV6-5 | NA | TGTGCCAGCAGTTACTCGTCAGGGGACTCTGGAAACACCATATATTTT | CASSYSSGDSGNTIYF
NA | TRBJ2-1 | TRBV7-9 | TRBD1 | TGTGCCAGCAGCGTGGGGACAGGGAGGGAGTTCTTC | CASSVGTGREFF
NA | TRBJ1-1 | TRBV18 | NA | TGTGCCAGCTCACCAGAGGCTGTAACTGAAGCTTTCTTT | CASSPEAVTEAFF
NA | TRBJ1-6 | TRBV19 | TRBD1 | TGTGCCAGCACCCACTACCGGGACAGGGATTCACCCCTCCACTTT | CASTHYRDRDSPLHF
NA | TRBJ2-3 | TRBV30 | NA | TGTGCCTCCGCGGGGTGGGGGAATGGAGATACGCAGTATTTT | CASAGWGNGDTQYF
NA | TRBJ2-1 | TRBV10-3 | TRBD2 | TGTGCCATCAGTGAAAGCGGGGAGACATACAATGAGCAGTTCTTC | CAISESGETYNEQFF
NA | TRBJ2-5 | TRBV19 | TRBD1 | TGTGCCAGTAGTATGGACCAGGACAGGGGAGAGACCCAGTACTTC | CASSMDQDRGETQYF
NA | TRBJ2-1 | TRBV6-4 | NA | TGTGCCAGCAGTGACAGCATATCTTACAATGAGCAGTTCTTC | CASSDSISYNEQFF
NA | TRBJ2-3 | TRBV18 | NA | TGTGCCAGCTCACCACGACAGACAGATACGCAGTATTTT | CASSPRQTDTQYF
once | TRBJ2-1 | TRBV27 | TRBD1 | TGTGCCAGCAGCAGGACAGGGGGCCACAATGAGCAGTTCTTC | CASSRTGGHNEQFF
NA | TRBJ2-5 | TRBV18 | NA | TGTGCCAGCTCACCCCCCGGGGGTGTTAGGGAGACCCAGTACTTC | CASSPPGGVRETQYF
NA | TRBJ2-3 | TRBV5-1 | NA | TGCGCCAGCAGCCCTCGTGGACTTTTCAACACAGATACGCAGTATTTT | CASSPRGLFNTDTQYF
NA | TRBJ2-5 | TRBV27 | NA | TGTGCCAGCAGTCTATACAGGGACGCAATCCAAGAGACCCAGTACTTC | CASSLYRDAIQETQYF
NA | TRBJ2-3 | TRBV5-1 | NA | TGCGCCAGCAGAGGGGGGGCAACAGATACGCAGTATTTT | CASRGGATDTQYF
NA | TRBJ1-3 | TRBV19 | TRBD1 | TGTGCCAGTAGTATCGGGGACAGAATTCGCCAATCTGGAAACACCATATATTTT | CASSIGDRIRQSGNTIYF
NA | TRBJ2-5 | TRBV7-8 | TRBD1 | TGTGCCAGCAGCTTAGCGCTAGGGGGCGGAGGAGAGACCCAGTACTTC | CASSLALGGGGETQYF
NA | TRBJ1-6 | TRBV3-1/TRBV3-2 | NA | TGTGCCAGCAGGGACATCAATAATTCACCCCTCCACTTT | CASRDINNSPLHF
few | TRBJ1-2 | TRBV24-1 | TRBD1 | TGTGCCACCAGTGATTCACCCATCGGACAGGGCCGCTGGGCCTTC | CATSDSPIGQGRWAF
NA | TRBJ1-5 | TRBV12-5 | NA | TGTGCTAGTGGTTCCCCGGTGGGGCCTTCCAATCAGCCCCAGCATTTT | CASGSPVGPSNQPQHF
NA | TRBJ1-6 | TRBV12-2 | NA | TGTGCAAGTCGCTTAGGAAAAGAGGGTTTTCATTCACCCCTCCACTTT | CASRLGKEGFHSPLHF
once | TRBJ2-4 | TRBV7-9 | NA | TGTGCCAGCAGCTTAATGGTCCTCCGCCCCGCAGTAAACATTCAGTACTTC | CASSLMVLRPAVNIQYF
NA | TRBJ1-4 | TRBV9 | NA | TGTGCCAGCAGCGTAGGATCCCCCGGACTAGATAATGAAAAACTGTTTTTT | CASSVGSPGLDNEKLFF
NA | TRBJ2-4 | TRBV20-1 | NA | TGCAGTGCACTAAAAAACATTCAGTACTTC | CSALKNIQYF
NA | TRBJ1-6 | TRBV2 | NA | TGTGCCAGCAGCGCGGGGGGCGGCAGCTCCTATAATTCACCCCTCCACTTT | CASSAGGGSSYNSPLHF
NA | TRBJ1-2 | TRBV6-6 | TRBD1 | TGTGCCAGCAGTCAGGGGGACAGAATACACTATGGCTACACCTTC | CASSQGDRIHYGYTF
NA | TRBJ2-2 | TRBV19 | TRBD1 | TGTGCCAGTAAGGTTTGGGGACAGGCGAACACCGGGGAGCTGTTTTTT | CASKVWGQANTGELFF
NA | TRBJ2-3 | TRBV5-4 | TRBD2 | TGTGCCAGCAGCCCGGGGAGGGGTCGCACAGATACGCAGTATTTT | CASSPGRGRTDTQYF